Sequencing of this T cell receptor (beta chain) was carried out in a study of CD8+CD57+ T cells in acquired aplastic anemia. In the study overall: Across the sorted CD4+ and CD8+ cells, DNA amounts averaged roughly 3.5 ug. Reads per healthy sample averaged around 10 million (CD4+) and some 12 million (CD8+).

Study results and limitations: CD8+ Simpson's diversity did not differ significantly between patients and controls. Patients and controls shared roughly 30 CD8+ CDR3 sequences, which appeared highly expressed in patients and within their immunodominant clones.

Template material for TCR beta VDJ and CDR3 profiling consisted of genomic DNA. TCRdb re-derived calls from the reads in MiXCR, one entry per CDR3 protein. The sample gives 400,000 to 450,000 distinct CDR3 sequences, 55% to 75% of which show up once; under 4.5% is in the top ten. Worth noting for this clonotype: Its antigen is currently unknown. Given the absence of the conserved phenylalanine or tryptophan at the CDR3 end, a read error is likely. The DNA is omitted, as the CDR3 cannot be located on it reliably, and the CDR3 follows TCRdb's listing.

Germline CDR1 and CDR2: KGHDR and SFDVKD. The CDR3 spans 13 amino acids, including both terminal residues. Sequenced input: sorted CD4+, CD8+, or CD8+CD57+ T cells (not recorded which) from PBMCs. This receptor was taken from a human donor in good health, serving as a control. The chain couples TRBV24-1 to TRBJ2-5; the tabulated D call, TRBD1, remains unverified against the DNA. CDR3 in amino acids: CATVDRGGETQTL.